One sample yielded the 25 T cell receptor beta chains listed below, sequenced in a study of blood T cell repertoires in COVID-19. Libraries were prepared by immunoSEQ multiplex PCR; TCRdb keeps only in-frame clonotypes and omits some of them. The sample comprises about 190,000 clones, about 82% of which are singletons, and more than 5% rests with the top ten. The sequenced material came from peripheral blood. These receptors originate from a woman younger than 45 with acute or convalescent COVID-19.

The CDR3: CASSSTLDTQYF. CDR3 bases: TGCGCCAGCAGCTCTACGCTGGATACGCAGTATTTT. V and J are TRBV5-1 and TRBJ2-3; D unclear. Germline CDR1 SGHRS, CDR2 YFSETQ. This CDR3 has 12 residues. Trimming removed 3 bases from V and 6 bases from J, with 8 bases in between.

This sequence joins TRBV5-8 and TRBJ2-5; D is perhaps TRBD1 (6 bases). CDR3 length equals 14 residues. Trimming pared 3 bases from V and 7 bases from J, leaving 16 bases between. The germline V gene has CDR1 SGHTS and CDR2 YDEGEE. The CDR3 loop reads CASSSAAKTGTQYF. The CDR3 coding sequence is TGTGCCAGCAGCTCTGCGGCTAAGACAGGGACCCAGTACTTC.

The V call is TRBV29-1, the J call TRBJ1-5, with a weak D call TRBD1 (6 bases). With 7 bases removed from V and 3 bases from J, the gap between germline ends came to 10 bases. This CDR3 is 12 amino acids long. Germline V gene data show CDR1 as SQVTM and CDR2 as ANQGSEA. CDR3: CSAGQTNQPQHF. CDR3 bases: TGCAGCGCCGGACAGACCAATCAGCCCCAGCATTTT.

This clone appeared once. The V call is TRBV6-2 or TRBV6-3, the J call TRBJ2-1, with 7 bases identical to TRBD2. The V gene's germline CDR1 is MNHEY and CDR2 SVGEGT. V lost 2 bases, J lost 4 bases, and 17 bases stayed unmatched. This CDR3 has 19 amino acids. The CDR3 coding sequence is TGTGCCAGCAGTTACACACCCTTTAGACTAGCTCCGTCTTACAATGAGCAGTTCTTC. This sequence encodes CASSYTPFRLAPSYNEQFF.

The chain combines TRBV6-5 with TRBJ2-2; 8 nucleotides agree with TRBD2. Germline V gives CDR1 MNHEY, CDR2 SVGAGI. V lost 6 bases, J lost 2 bases, and 5 bases stayed unmatched. This CDR3 is built from 15 residues. The CDR3 DNA reads TGTGCCAGCAGCCGTAGCGGGGTAAACACCGGGGAGCTGTTTTTT. Its translation: CASSRSGVNTGELFF.

The chain employs TRBV6-2 or TRBV6-3 and TRBJ2-6; 10 nucleotides match TRBD1. V was pared by 3 bases and J by 0 bases, with 8 bases of the junction left unmatched. The CDR3 sequence is 19 residues long. CDR1 is MNHEY and CDR2 is SVGEGT in the germline V gene. DNA for the CDR3: TGTGCCAGCAGTTATCTGCGGACAGGGGGAAGCTCTGGGGCCAACGTCCTGACTTTC. Residues: CASSYLRTGGSSGANVLTF.

V usage is TRBV19 and J usage is TRBJ1-2; no clear D gene. The CDR3 contains 14 residues. With 0 bases removed from V and 4 bases from J, the gap between germline ends came to 9 bases. In germline, CDR1 is LNHDA, CDR2 SQIVND (reference sequence). The CDR3 spells CASSIDRNLYGYTF. The CDR3 DNA is TGTGCCAGTAGTATAGACAGAAACCTCTATGGCTACACCTTC.

The rearrangement uses TRBV7-8 and TRBJ2-6, with TRBD1 matching over 11 bases. The junction had 5 bases not matched to a gene; V was cut back by 5 bases and J by 2 bases. Germline V lookup: CDR1 SGHVS, CDR2 FQNEAQ. The CDR3 sequence is 17 residues long. CDR3 bases: TGTGCCAGCAGCCCGGGGACAGGGGGAACTGGGGCCAACGTCCTGACTTTC. It codes for CASSPGTGGTGANVLTF.

The chain has TRBV7-8 and TRBJ1-1; D is undetermined. The V end lost 2 bases, the J end lost 1 base, and 5 bases lay between the germline ends. CDR3 length: 13 amino acids. Germline CDR1 is SGHVS and CDR2 is FQNEAQ. CDR3: CASSLRQNTEAFF. The CDR3 DNA sequence: TGTGCCAGCAGCTTAAGACAGAACACTGAAGCTTTCTTT.

Remarks on this clone: This same CDR3 is encoded by further DNA sequences in the sample. The genes are TRBV28 and TRBJ2-7, with a tentative D call TRBD1 (5 bases). The CDR3 runs 13 residues. CDR1 and CDR2 (germline): MDHEN, SYDVKM. V was shortened by 6 bases and J by 0 bases, with 9 bases between the two germline ends. This chain's CDR3 is CASRIDSSYEQYF. CDR3 in DNA: TGTGCCAGCAGGATAGACAGCTCCTACGAGCAGTACTTC.

The gene calls are TRBV6-2 or TRBV6-3 and TRBJ2-2, with 9 bases lining up with TRBD2. The V segment lost 6 bases and the J segment 6 bases; nucleotides outside the gene matches: 14. This CDR3 contains 17 residues. Germline-derived CDR1 and CDR2 are MNHEY and SVGEGT. The CDR3 protein is CASSSPGLARIAGELFF. The CDR3 region has the DNA TGTGCCAGCAGCTCTCCTGGACTAGCGCGAATCGCCGGGGAGCTGTTTTTT.

This clone has a single count. This chain links TRBV12-3 or TRBV12-4 with TRBJ1-2; a possible D gene is TRBD1 (5 bases). Trimming took 3 bases from V and 8 from J, leaving 10 bases between them. The CDR3 is 12 residues long. The CDR3 sequence is CASSFAGDGYTF. CDR3 DNA sequence: TGTGCCAGCAGTTTCGCGGGGGACGGCTACACCTTC.

The CDR3 nucleotides are TGTGCCAGCAGCGGGGCGGGAGCCTACAATGAGCAGTTCTTC. Its translation: CASSGAGAYNEQFF. This chain joins TRBV11-3 and TRBJ2-1; TRBD2 agrees at 7 bases. V lost 5 bases to trimming and J lost 2 bases; unmatched junction nucleotides: 3. The CDR3 is made up of 14 amino acids. Germline V gives CDR1 SGHNT, CDR2 YENEEA.

This clone was observed once. V usage is TRBV30 and J usage is TRBJ1-5, with D possibly TRBD1 on 6 matching bases. The germline gives CDR1 GTSNPN, CDR2 SVGIG (reference sequence). V was pared by 3 bases and J by 1 base, with 7 bases between. CDR3 length: 13 amino acids. This chain's CDR3 is CAWRDSSNQPQHF. The CDR3, as DNA: TGTGCCTGGAGGGACAGCAGCAATCAGCCCCAGCATTTT.

The chain is built from TRBV25-1 and TRBJ2-2, with D possibly matching TRBD1 (6 bases). Trimming left V 1 base short and J 7 bases short, with 16 bases between. CDR1 is MGHDK, CDR2 SYGVNS, per germline. The CDR3 consists of 16 residues. The CDR3 nucleotides are TGTGCCAGCAGTGAATTGGGCAGGGGAGATGGCGGGGAGCTGTTTTTT. Translating gives CASSELGRGDGGELFF.

The V and J genes are TRBV7-9 and TRBJ2-7; D remains ambiguous. The CDR3 spans 13 residues. Germline CDR1 reads SEHNR; CDR2 reads FQNEAQ (reference sequence). V lost 5 bases and J 3 bases, leaving 11 bases between the germline ends. Written as DNA, the CDR3 is TGTGCCAGCAGCCCGGGTCGGTTCTACGAGCAGTACTTC. Translating it yields CASSPGRFYEQYF.

J is TRBJ2-1 and V is TRBV5-1; the match to TRBD2 covers 15 bases. Per germline, CDR1 SGHRS and CDR2 YFSETQ. J was trimmed by 5 bases and V by 7 bases; bases with no gene match: 7. The length of the CDR3 is 16 residues. CDR3 nucleotide sequence: TGCGCCAGCGGCGGGACTAGCGGGAGGACCAACAATGAGCAGTTCTTC. Translated, it gives CASGGTSGRTNNEQFF.

V is TRBV11-2 and J is TRBJ1-1, with D possibly being TRBD1 (6 bases). V was trimmed by 2 bases and J by 4 bases, leaving 14 bases between them. Germline CDR1 reads SGHAT; CDR2 reads FQNNGV. This CDR3 comprises 15 residues. In nucleotides, the CDR3 is TGTGCCAGCAGCTTATTTTTAAGAGGGGGCACTGAAGCTTTCTTT. This translates into CASSLFLRGGTEAFF.

The chain recombines TRBV7-9 with TRBJ1-6, with 7 positions matching TRBD1. With V trimmed by 3 bases and J by 5 bases, 4 bases remained unmatched. CDR1 and CDR2 from the germline V gene are SEHNR and FQNEAQ (reference sequence). The CDR3 is 15 amino acids. Here the CDR3 reads CASSFGTVDNSPLHF. In DNA form, the CDR3 reads TGTGCCAGCAGCTTCGGGACAGTAGATAATTCACCCCTCCACTTT.

This chain connects TRBV18 to TRBJ1-2; 9 positions agree with TRBD1. This CDR3 comprises 15 residues. The germline gives CDR1 KGHSH, CDR2 LQKENI. V was clipped by 3 bases and J by 3 bases; unmatched bases: 5. The CDR3 loop is CASSPMDRGDYGYTF. The CDR3, as DNA: TGTGCCAGCTCACCTATGGACAGGGGTGACTATGGCTACACCTTC.

The genes are TRBV6-1 and TRBJ2-5, with D perhaps TRBD1 (6 bases). V lost 2 bases, J lost 5 bases, and 18 bases lay in between. The CDR3 consists of 16 residues. CDR1 is MNHNS and CDR2 is SASEGT in the germline V gene. In nucleotides, the CDR3 is TGTGCCAGCAGTGAATCGACAGGAGTGGGGACCGAGACCCAGTACTTC. It yields the protein CASSESTGVGTETQYF.

Comment on this clone: A read error may produce the germline difference seen at one junction end. The chain is built from TRBV7-8 and TRBJ1-2; TRBD1 might be the D (5 bases). This CDR3 has 14 amino acids. Germline lookup yields CDR1 SGHVS and CDR2 FQNEAQ. In DNA form, the CDR3 reads TGTGCCAGCAGCTTAGTTGAGCAGGGTTATGGCTACATCTTC. Translated: CASSLVEQGYGYIF.

The chain is built from TRBV27 and TRBJ1-1; a weak D match, TRBD1 (6 bases). This CDR3 contains 13 residues. Trimming removed 8 bases at V and 4 bases at J, with 14 bases between. The germline V gene has CDR1 MNHEY and CDR2 SMNVEV (reference sequence). The CDR3 is CASRRGGSTEAFF. CDR3 nucleotides: TGTGCCAGCCGTAGGGGGGGAAGCACTGAAGCTTTCTTT.

The chain employs TRBV14 and TRBJ2-7, with 10 positions matching TRBD1. In germline, CDR1 is SGHDN, CDR2 FVKESK. CDR3 length equals 13 residues. J was trimmed by 4 bases and V by 4 bases; bases with no gene match: 1. The CDR3 loop reads CASSLGQGYEQYF. The CDR3 coding sequence is TGTGCCAGCAGCCTGGGACAGGGGTACGAGCAGTACTTC.

This sequence joins TRBV27 and TRBJ2-3, with TRBD2 matching 14 bases. V lost 4 bases to trimming and J lost 4 bases; unmatched junction nucleotides: 7. This CDR3 has 17 amino acids. Germline CDR1 reads MNHEY; CDR2 reads SMNVEV (reference sequence). This CDR3 reads CASSSLTSGRASDTQYF. The CDR3 DNA reads TGTGCCAGCAGTTCGCTGACTAGCGGGAGGGCCTCAGATACGCAGTATTTT.